This TCR beta chain derives from a study of blood T cell repertoires in COVID-19. J lost 0 bases, V lost 4 bases, and 8 bases had no gene match. This CDR3 has 18 residues. Germline CDR1 reads SGDLS; CDR2 reads YYNGEE. The method was immunoSEQ multiplex PCR; TCRdb's version includes in-frame clones alone and lacks a portion of them. The data show under 100,000 clones, 75% to 90% seen once. The rearrangement uses TRBV9 and TRBJ2-3; 13 bases align to TRBD2. Sequenced material: peripheral blood. This sequence was found in a woman aged 40 to 50 with active or convalescent COVID-19. In DNA form, the CDR3 reads TGTGCCAGCAGCTCCCGACTAGCGGGGGGTTCTAGCACAGATACGCAGTATTTT. This sequence encodes CASSSRLAGGSSTDTQYF.